Here is one T cell receptor beta chain with its context. Its target is not known. The CDR3 runs to 15 residues. The V gene's germline CDR1 is LGHNT and CDR2 FRNRAP. The entry originates in a study of T cells expressing NK-cell markers. Whole-study findings and limits: The same clonotypes also predominated in the CD3+CD56-NKG2C+ fraction of a handful of donors. Whether expanded NKG2C+ T cell clones were HCMV specific stayed uncertain.

With the 5' RACE reads reprocessed, TCRdb shows one record per CDR3 protein and no DNA. There are about 460,000 distinct CDR3 sequences in the sample, with approximately 1.4% held by the top ten. Sequenced input: blood T cells: a sorted CD56 or NKG2C T cell subset, CD4+ or CD8+ T cells, or bulk PBMC T cells (not recorded which). The TCR originated in a woman aged 50 to 60 in good health. V and J are TRBV12-5 and TRBJ2-1; TCRdb gives TRBD2 as the D gene, but with no DNA this cannot be confirmed. CDR3 protein: CASGPAGTSGNEQFF.